This TCR beta chain was recorded in a study of shared clonotypes between healthy human individuals. At the level of the study: In total, the donors were two women and a few men aged 18 to 49. Study-wide results and limits: Memory subsets generally showed lower estimated richness than naive subsets. There were few donors, and this limited the genetic and exposure-history diversity represented.

CD45RO-negative, CCR7-positively selected cells formed the naive CD8 fraction, excluding terminally differentiated effector memory CD45RA+ cells. Remarks on this clone: What it binds is unknown.

CDR3 size: 19 residues. With 4 bases removed from V and 6 bases from J, the gap between germline ends came to 29 bases. CDR1 and CDR2 (germline): SGHRS, YFSETQ. Libraries were prepared by immunoSEQ multiplex PCR; TCRdb keeps only in-frame clonotypes and omits some of them. This sample has about 2.1 million clones; about 93% occur once, and the top ten carry 1.5% to 2%. This TCR was recovered from a man between 18 and 29 years old in good health. Some clones in this sample may be carry-over from other donors' samples. This chain links TRBV5-1 with TRBJ2-4; D may be TRBD2 (6 bases). The sample was naive CD8+ T cells from PBMCs. CDR3 loop: CASSPWGSGDAPRGNIQYF. The DNA for the CDR3 is TGCGCCAGCAGCCCATGGGGTAGCGGTGACGCACCGAGAGGAAACATTCAGTACTTC.